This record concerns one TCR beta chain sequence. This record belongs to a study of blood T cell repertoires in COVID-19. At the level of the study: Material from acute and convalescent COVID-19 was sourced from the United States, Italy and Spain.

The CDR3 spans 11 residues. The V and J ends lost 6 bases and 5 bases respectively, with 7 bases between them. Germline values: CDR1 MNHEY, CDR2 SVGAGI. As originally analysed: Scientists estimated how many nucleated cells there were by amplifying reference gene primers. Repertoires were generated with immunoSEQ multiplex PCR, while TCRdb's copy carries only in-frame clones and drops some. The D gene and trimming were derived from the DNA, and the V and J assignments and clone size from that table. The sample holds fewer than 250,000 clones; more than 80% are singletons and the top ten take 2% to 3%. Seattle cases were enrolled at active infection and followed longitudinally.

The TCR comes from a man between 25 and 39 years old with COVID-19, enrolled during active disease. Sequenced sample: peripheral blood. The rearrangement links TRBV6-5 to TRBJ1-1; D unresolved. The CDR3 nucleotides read TGTGCCAGCAGGTCCGGGACTGAAGCTTTCTTT. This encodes CASRSGTEAFF.